This T cell receptor beta chain was profiled in a study of cytomegalovirus exposure and HLA in healthy donors. Study observations and caveats: TCR beta chains numbering roughly 150 were designated cytomegalovirus-associated.

Only in-frame clones appear in the TCRdb table, and some are missing; sequencing was by immunoSEQ multiplex PCR. The sample includes approximately 160,000 clones, about nine tenths of them seen just once. Many counts were recorded for this clone. Its antigen is undetermined. CDR1 is MGHRA and CDR2 is YSYEKL in the germline V gene. With 3 bases clipped from V and 3 bases from J, the junction kept 7 bases outside the gene matches. This CDR3 is built from 15 residues. The specimen was PBMCs. The V gene is TRBV4-1, the J gene TRBJ1-1; 7 bases fit TRBD1. The receptor's source is a woman in her thirties in good health and CMV-seronegative. The CDR3 nucleotides are TGCGCCAGCAGCCACTCCGGGACAGCCTACACTGAAGCTTTCTTT. Its translation is CASSHSGTAYTEAFF.